A single sample is the source of the 9 T cell receptor beta chains below, sequenced in a study of STAT5B mutations in CD4+ large granular lymphocyte leukemia. Assay used: immunoSEQ multiplex PCR; TCRdb lists only in-frame clones, some missing. The profile shows approximately 40,000 clones, 81% of them singletons. Specimen: CD4+ T cells from blood buffy coats. The receptor source for this set is a human donor in good health.

The rearrangement links TRBV7-2 to TRBJ1-1; no definite D call. In germline, CDR1 is SGHTA, CDR2 FQGNSA. The CDR3 loop spans 13 amino acids. V lost 4 bases and J lost 6, with 12 bases in between. The CDR3 protein is CASSSTLSAEAFF. The CDR3 DNA is TGTGCCAGCAGCTCCACTTTGAGCGCTGAAGCTTTCTTT.

J is TRBJ1-2 and V is TRBV7-3; D perhaps matches TRBD1 (5 bases). CDR1 SGHTA and CDR2 FQGTGA come from the germline V gene. The CDR3 length is 15 residues. V was pared by 5 bases and J by 4 bases, with 17 bases between. The CDR3 spells CASSPRVGDGYGYTF. CDR3 nucleotides: TGTGCCAGCAGCCCCAGGGTGGGGGACGGCTATGGCTACACCTTC.

The rearrangement links TRBV9 to TRBJ1-3, with a tentative D call TRBD1 (6 bases). The CDR3 sequence is 15 residues long. Per germline, CDR1 SGDLS and CDR2 YYNGEE. V lost 3 bases and J lost 1, with 11 bases in between. In DNA form, the CDR3 reads TGTGCCAGCAGCGAGGGGGACTTTTCTGGAAACACCATATATTTT. It translates to CASSEGDFSGNTIYF.

The rearrangement joins TRBV5-4 to TRBJ2-1; 9 nucleotides agree with TRBD1. Germline values: CDR1 SGHNT, CDR2 YYREEE (reference sequence). The J segment lost 7 bases and the V segment lost 4 bases, leaving 9 bases of the junction unmatched. This CDR3 spans 15 amino acids. The CDR3 nucleotides are TGTGCCAGCAGCGAGACAGGGGGGGGATCGAATGAGCAGTTCTTC. Translating it yields CASSETGGGSNEQFF. The variable domain in full, completed from reference TRBV5-4 and TRBJ2-1, reads ETGVTQSPTHLIKTRGQQVTLRCSSQSGHNTVSWYQQALGQGPQFIFQYYREEENGRGNFPPRFSGLQFPNYSSELNVNALELDDSALYLCASSETGGGSNEQFFGPGTRLTVL.

This sequence joins TRBV18 and TRBJ2-3, with 12 bases that match TRBD2. CDR1 is KGHSH, CDR2 LQKENI, per germline. This CDR3 contains 19 residues. V lost 3 bases, J lost 0 bases, and 10 bases stayed unmatched. The CDR3 DNA reads as TGTGCCAGCTCACCTCGTCTAGCGGGGGGGCCGGTTAGCACAGATACGCAGTATTTT. Protein product: CASSPRLAGGPVSTDTQYF.

The CDR3 coding sequence is TGTGCCAGCAGTGGGACTAGCGGGGTAGTACGAGAGACCCAGTACTTC. Its translation: CASSGTSGVVRETQYF. The chain uses TRBV6-1 and TRBJ2-5; 12 bases fit TRBD2. This CDR3 region has 16 residues. With 4 bases clipped from V and 4 bases from J, the junction kept 7 bases outside the gene matches. Germline CDR1 and CDR2: MNHNS and SASEGT.

The chain recombines TRBV2 with TRBJ2-5, with TRBD1 matching 10 bases. CDR3 length: 15 amino acids. V shed 6 bases and J 4 bases; nucleotides not matched to a gene: 8. Germline V CDR1 and CDR2: SNHLY, FYNNEI. The CDR3 coding sequence is TGTGCCAGCAGCAGAGGACAGGGGGTAGGAGAGACCCAGTACTTC. Its protein is CASSRGQGVGETQYF.

The chain links TRBV27 to TRBJ1-5; D is perhaps TRBD1 (5 bases). The ends were cut back, 3 bases at V and 3 bases at J, with 15 bases in the middle. Per germline, CDR1 MNHEY and CDR2 SMNVEV (reference sequence). The CDR3 spans 16 residues. The CDR3 protein is CASSFPQSQDNQPQHF. The CDR3 nucleotides are TGTGCCAGCAGTTTCCCCCAATCACAGGACAATCAGCCCCAGCATTTT.

The rearrangement joins TRBV19 to TRBJ2-1, with D perhaps TRBD2 (6 bases). This CDR3 is built from 15 residues. Per the germline V gene, CDR1 is LNHDA and CDR2 is SQIVND (reference sequence). V shed 8 bases and J shed 0 bases, with 14 bases lying between them. The CDR3: CASSFPGSSYNEQFF. As DNA, the CDR3 is TGTGCCAGTTCATTCCCCGGGAGCTCCTACAATGAGCAGTTCTTC.